The 7 T cell receptor beta chains below were found in one sample sequenced in a study of cytomegalovirus exposure and HLA in healthy donors. Researchers ran the PCR with 60 Vbeta and 13 Jbeta primers. Clones were read by immunoSEQ multiplex PCR, and TCRdb kept only the in-frame ones, dropping some. The sample lists 100,000 to 150,000 clones, just over 75% occurring once. The material sequenced was PBMCs. The receptor source for this set is a woman aged 50 to 60 in good health and CMV-seronegative.

The rearrangement links TRBV5-5 to TRBJ1-1, with D maybe TRBD1 (6 bases). V was pared by 0 bases and J by 0 bases, with 12 bases between. Germline CDR1 and CDR2: SGHKS and YYEKEE (reference sequence). CDR3 length: 16 amino acids. CDR3 region: CASSLVRGTMNTEAFF. Written as DNA, the CDR3 is TGTGCCAGCAGCTTGGTCAGGGGAACTATGAACACTGAAGCTTTCTTT.

The chain uses TRBV5-4 and TRBJ2-2, with a weak D call TRBD2 (6 bases). V shed 3 bases and J shed 6 bases, with 9 bases lying between them. Germline V gives CDR1 SGHNT, CDR2 YYREEE (reference sequence). CDR3 size: 13 residues. The CDR3 region is CASSSGLPGELFF. The CDR3 bases are TGTGCCAGCAGCTCGGGACTGCCCGGGGAGCTGTTTTTT. Supplemented by reference TRBV5-4 and TRBJ2-2, the full variable domain reads ETGVTQSPTHLIKTRGQQVTLRCSSQSGHNTVSWYQQALGQGPQFIFQYYREEENGRGNFPPRFSGLQFPNYSSELNVNALELDDSALYLCASSSGLPGELFFGEGSRLTVL.

The count of this clone is one. The rearrangement uses TRBV4-3 and TRBJ2-5; possibly TRBD1 for D (5 bases). The better agreement between TRBJ2-7 and the DNA end casts doubt on the J call. The CDR3 loop spans 14 amino acids. Germline-derived CDR1 and CDR2 are LGHNA and YSLEER. The CDR3 bases are TGCGCCAGCAGCCAGTACACAGGTACCTACGAGCAGTACTTC. Translating it yields CASSQYTGTYEQYF.

This clone showed up just a few times. The rearrangement uses TRBV10-3 and TRBJ2-2, with D hard to call. The CDR3 is 13 amino acids. Germline CDR1 is ENHRY and CDR2 is SYGVKD. Trimming removed 4 bases from V and 2 bases from J, with 5 bases in between. CDR3 sequence reads: CAISGSNTGELFF. The CDR3 region has the DNA TGTGCCATCAGTGGAAGCAACACCGGGGAGCTGTTTTTT.

The J gene is TRBJ2-7, the V gene TRBV6-6; perhaps TRBD1 as D (6 bases). CDR1 is MNHNY, CDR2 SVGAGI, per germline (reference sequence). The CDR3 contains 12 residues. The V gene lost 6 bases and the J gene lost 7 bases, with 13 bases spanning the gap. CDR3 protein: CASSRDRLEQYF. The CDR3 DNA is TGTGCCAGCAGCCGCGACAGGTTGGAGCAGTACTTC.

The V gene is TRBV4-3, the J gene TRBJ1-2; 9 nucleotides align to TRBD1. CDR3 length equals 16 residues. CDR1 is LGHNA and CDR2 is YSLEER in the germline V gene. V was pared by 1 base and J by 3 bases, with 6 bases of the junction left unmatched. CDR3 in amino acids: CASSQGGTGRDYGYTF. The CDR3 nucleotides read TGCGCCAGCAGCCAAGGGGGGACAGGGAGGGACTATGGCTACACCTTC.

The chain has TRBV7-3 and TRBJ2-1; 9 bases fit TRBD2. Germline CDR1 is SGHTA and CDR2 is FQGTGA. This CDR3 is 17 amino acids long. With V trimmed by 1 base and J by 8 bases, 12 bases remained unmatched. CDR3 nucleotides: TGTGCCAGCAGCTTAATGGGGTCTAGCGGGACCAAATATGAGCAGTTCTTC. Encoded protein: CASSLMGSSGTKYEQFF.